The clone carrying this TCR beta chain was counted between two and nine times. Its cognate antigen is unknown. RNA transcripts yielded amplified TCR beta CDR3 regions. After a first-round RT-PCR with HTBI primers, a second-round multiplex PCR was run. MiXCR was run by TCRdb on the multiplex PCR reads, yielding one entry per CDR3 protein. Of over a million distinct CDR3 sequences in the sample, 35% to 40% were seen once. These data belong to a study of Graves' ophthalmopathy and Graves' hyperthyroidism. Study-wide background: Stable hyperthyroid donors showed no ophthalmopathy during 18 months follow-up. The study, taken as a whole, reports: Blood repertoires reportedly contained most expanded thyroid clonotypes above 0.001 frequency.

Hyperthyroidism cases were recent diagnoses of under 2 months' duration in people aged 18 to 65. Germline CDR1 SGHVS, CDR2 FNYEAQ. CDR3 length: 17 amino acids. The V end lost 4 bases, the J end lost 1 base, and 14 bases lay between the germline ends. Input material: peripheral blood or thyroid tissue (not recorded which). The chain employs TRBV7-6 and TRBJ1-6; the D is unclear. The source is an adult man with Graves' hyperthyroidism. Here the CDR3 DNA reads TGTGCCAGCAGCTCCCGCGGGCGGGCGTCCTATAATTCACCCCTCCACTTT. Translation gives CASSSRGRASYNSPLHF.